The next 31 T cell receptor beta chains were all read from a single sample in a study of OX40 agonist ivuxolimab in advanced cancers. Library prep was done by the immunoSEQ multiplex PCR assay. In TCRdb, the immuneACCESS table is reduced to in-frame sequences with V and J assigned. These tables do not hold every clone; where another copy was compared, an unresolved V gene accounts for under half, and the others remain unexplained. Present in this sample are 30,000 to 40,000 clones, around three quarters of which were seen just once. The ten top clones hold roughly an eighth of the sample. The sample consisted of CD4+ or CD8+ T cells sorted from blood, taken in a trial of the OX40 agonist ivuxolimab. The receptors here all came from an adult with an advanced solid tumor such as melanoma, head and neck, liver or kidney cancer.

This clone was picked up one time. V gene TRBV10-3 combines with J gene TRBJ2-1; 8 bases are shared with TRBD2. With V trimmed by 3 bases and J by 10 bases, 8 bases remained unmatched. Germline CDR1 and CDR2: ENHRY and SYGVKD. There are 14 residues in the CDR3. CDR3 protein: CAISEGLPSGEQFF. The CDR3 nucleotides are TGTGCCATCAGTGAAGGTTTGCCTAGCGGGGAGCAGTTCTTC.

The rearrangement joins TRBV6-1 to TRBJ2-6, with D possibly TRBD2 on 6 matching bases. CDR1 is MNHNS and CDR2 is SASEGT in the germline V gene. V shed 2 bases and J shed 0 bases, with 8 bases lying between them. This CDR3 comprises 16 residues. CDR3 residues: CASSELRGSGANVLTF. As DNA, the CDR3 is TGTGCCAGCAGTGAACTGCGGGGCTCTGGGGCCAACGTCCTGACTTTC.

The genes are TRBV11-3 and TRBJ2-2, with D possibly TRBD2 on 6 matching bases. Trimming shortened V by 0 bases and J by 4 bases, and 9 bases separated the two germline ends. CDR3 length: 15 amino acids. CDR1 and CDR2 from the germline V gene are SGHNT and YENEEA. CDR3 in DNA: TGTGCCAGCAGCTTAGAAAGGGGAGGCACCGGGGAGCTGTTTTTT. Translation: CASSLERGGTGELFF.

The chain links TRBV27 to TRBJ1-6; tentative D call: TRBD1 (5 bases). From germline, CDR1 is MNHEY and CDR2 SMNVEV (reference sequence). Trimming removed 6 bases at V and 4 bases at J, with 7 bases between. The length of the CDR3 is 13 residues. The CDR3: CASRQVYNSPLHF. CDR3 in DNA: TGTGCCAGCAGACAGGTGTATAATTCACCCCTCCACTTT.

The chain uses TRBV18 and TRBJ1-2, with 9 positions matching TRBD1. CDR3 length: 15 residues. V trimming: 3 bases; J trimming: 0 bases; junction bases outside the gene matches: 2. The germline CDR1 and CDR2 sequences are KGHSH and LQKENI. CDR3 in amino acids: CASSPGQGPNYGYTF. The DNA for the CDR3 is TGTGCCAGCTCACCCGGACAGGGGCCTAACTATGGCTACACCTTC.

This chain joins TRBV30 and TRBJ2-2; D might be TRBD1 (6 bases). Germline CDR1 reads GTSNPN; CDR2 reads SVGIG (reference sequence). Trimming left V 1 base short and J 5 bases short, with 14 bases between. The CDR3 runs to 15 residues. CDR3 nucleotide sequence: TGTGCCTGGAGTGCTCCGGGACACCTAACCGGGGAGCTGTTTTTT. The encoded protein is CAWSAPGHLTGELFF.

J is TRBJ2-1 and V is TRBV7-3; 8 bases align to TRBD2. Per germline, CDR1 SGHTA and CDR2 FQGTGA. The CDR3 sequence is 13 residues long. V shed 2 bases and J 7 bases; nucleotides not matched to a gene: 1. The DNA of the CDR3 is TGTGCCAGCAGCTTATTAGCGGGAAATGAGCAGTTCTTC. Translating gives CASSLLAGNEQFF.

In its sample, this clone was seen once. The V gene is TRBV5-4, the J gene TRBJ2-1; 15 bases fit TRBD2. This CDR3 has 16 residues. J was trimmed by 9 bases and V by 4 bases; bases with no gene match: 8. Germline V gives CDR1 SGHNT, CDR2 YYREEE (reference sequence). CDR3 nucleotide sequence: TGTGCCAGCAGCAAAGGACTAGCGGGAGGGCCGGCTGAGCAGTTCTTC. It encodes CASSKGLAGGPAEQFF. The full variable domain, rest sourced from reference TRBV5-4 and TRBJ2-1, is ETGVTQSPTHLIKTRGQQVTLRCSSQSGHNTVSWYQQALGQGPQFIFQYYREEENGRGNFPPRFSGLQFPNYSSELNVNALELDDSALYLCASSKGLAGGPAEQFFGPGTRLTVL.

V usage is TRBV5-6 and J usage is TRBJ2-7; 12 bases map to TRBD2. CDR1 and CDR2 (germline): SGHDT, YYEEEE. The CDR3 loop spans 17 amino acids. V was pared by 4 bases and J by 3 bases, with 11 bases of the junction left unmatched. CDR3 DNA: TGTGCCAGCAGCACCACGAGGGAGACTAGCGGGAGCTACGAGCAGTACTTC. Its protein is CASSTTRETSGSYEQYF. The full variable domain, in which reference TRBV5-6 and TRBJ2-7 provide the parts outside the CDR3, is DAGVTQSPTHLIKTRGQQVTLRCSPKSGHDTVSWYQQALGQGPQFIFQYYEEEERQRGNFPDRFSGHQFPNYSSELNVNALLLGDSALYLCASSTTRETSGSYEQYFGPGTRLTVT.

V usage is TRBV25-1 and J usage is TRBJ1-1; D gene uncertain. Germline V gene lookup returns CDR1 MGHDK and CDR2 SYGVNS. V was shortened by 5 bases and J by 0 bases, with 7 bases between the two germline ends. The CDR3 runs to 13 residues. The CDR3 region is CASSSTLNTEAFF. CDR3 bases: TGTGCCAGCAGTTCCACTTTGAACACTGAAGCTTTCTTT.

Details on this clone: Other nucleotide sequences from this sample produce the same CDR3. The gene calls are TRBV11-3 and TRBJ1-1; D is undetermined. The germline V gene encodes CDR1 SGHNT and CDR2 YENEEA. The CDR3 totals 13 residues. With 3 bases removed from V and 1 base from J, the gap between germline ends came to 6 bases. The CDR3 spells CASSLEENTEAFF. The CDR3 DNA sequence: TGTGCCAGCAGCTTGGAAGAGAACACTGAAGCTTTCTTT.

The chain carries TRBV2 and TRBJ2-1; 8 bases line up with TRBD2. J was trimmed by 4 bases and V by 6 bases; bases with no gene match: 11. In germline, CDR1 is SNHLY, CDR2 FYNNEI. The CDR3 totals 16 residues. The CDR3 protein is CASSRAAGGGYNEQFF. As DNA, the CDR3 is TGTGCCAGCAGCCGCGCGGCGGGGGGAGGGTACAATGAGCAGTTCTTC.

The chain couples TRBV18 to TRBJ2-7, with 8 bases matching TRBD1. The trim removed 1 base at V and 3 bases at J, leaving 2 bases unmatched. The length of the CDR3 is 14 residues. Germline-derived CDR1 and CDR2 are KGHSH and LQKENI. The CDR3: CASSPRDRLYEQYF. Here the CDR3 DNA reads TGTGCCAGCTCACCACGGGACAGGCTCTACGAGCAGTACTTC. Filled out from reference TRBV18 and TRBJ2-7, the complete variable domain reads NAGVMQNPRHLVRRRGQEARLRCSPMKGHSHVYWYRQLPEEGLKFMVYLQKENIIDESGMPKERFSAEFPKEGPSILRIQQVVRGDSAAYFCASSPRDRLYEQYFGPGTRLTVT.

This clone has a handful of counts. The gene calls are TRBV5-6 and TRBJ2-7; 9 bases are a match to TRBD1. J was trimmed by 6 bases and V by 2 bases; bases with no gene match: 6. Germline CDR1 and CDR2: SGHDT and YYEEEE. The CDR3 sequence is 14 residues long. The CDR3 DNA reads as TGTGCCAGCAGCTTTGGGACAGGGTCAAGCGAGCAGTACTTC. It is translated as CASSFGTGSSEQYF. Full variable domain (outside the CDR3, taken from reference TRBV5-6 and TRBJ2-7): DAGVTQSPTHLIKTRGQQVTLRCSPKSGHDTVSWYQQALGQGPQFIFQYYEEEERQRGNFPDRFSGHQFPNYSSELNVNALLLGDSALYLCASSFGTGSSEQYFGPGTRLTVT.

The rearrangement uses TRBV18 and TRBJ2-7; D unresolved. Trimming took 3 bases from V and 5 from J, leaving 11 bases between them. This CDR3 contains 13 residues. Germline CDR1 KGHSH, CDR2 LQKENI. CDR3 bases: TGTGCCAGCTCACCCGGGCAGGCGGACGAGCAGTACTTC. This translates into CASSPGQADEQYF. Using reference TRBV18 and TRBJ2-7 for the parts outside the CDR3, the full variable domain is NAGVMQNPRHLVRRRGQEARLRCSPMKGHSHVYWYRQLPEEGLKFMVYLQKENIIDESGMPKERFSAEFPKEGPSILRIQQVVRGDSAAYFCASSPGQADEQYFGPGTRLTVT.

Concerning this clone itself: The sample carries other DNA sequences with the same CDR3. The J gene is TRBJ2-1, the V gene TRBV11-3; 7 bases are shared with TRBD1. The CDR3 has 15 residues. The junction had 1 base not matched to a gene; V was cut back by 1 base and J by 1 base. Germline V lookup: CDR1 SGHNT, CDR2 YENEEA. The CDR3 coding sequence is TGTGCCAGCAGCTTAGGACAGGGATCCTACAATGAGCAGTTCTTC. This codes for CASSLGQGSYNEQFF. The complete variable domain, with remaining parts taken from reference TRBV11-3 and TRBJ2-1, reads EAGVVQSPRYKIIEKKQPVAFWCNPISGHNTLYWYLQNLGQGPELLIRYENEEAVDDSQLPKDRFSAERLKGVDSTLKIQPAELGDSAVYLCASSLGQGSYNEQFFGPGTRLTVL.

The chain employs TRBV9 and TRBJ2-1; 9 bases are shared with TRBD2. The ends lost 4 bases at V and 4 bases at J; junction bases unmatched: 12. The CDR3 has 17 amino acids. Per germline, CDR1 SGDLS and CDR2 YYNGEE. The CDR3 reads CASSPSGGRARYNEQFF. CDR3 DNA sequence: TGTGCCAGCAGCCCGAGCGGGGGGAGGGCCCGGTACAATGAGCAGTTCTTC.

The chain recombines TRBV18 with TRBJ2-2; D is perhaps TRBD2 (6 bases). The germline CDR1 and CDR2 sequences are KGHSH and LQKENI. V lost 5 bases and J 4 bases, leaving 14 bases between the germline ends. This CDR3 has 15 amino acids. The DNA for the CDR3 is TGTGCCAGCTCAAGGGACTCCCTTACCACCGGGGAGCTGTTTTTT. Protein sequence: CASSRDSLTTGELFF.

A few counts support this clone. V usage is TRBV7-2 and J usage is TRBJ2-3, with D tentatively TRBD1 or TRBD2 (6 bases each). Trimming took off 5 bases at V and 6 bases at J, with 18 bases between the two ends. This CDR3 has 15 residues. Germline lookup yields CDR1 SGHTA and CDR2 FQGNSA. The CDR3 protein is CASSPAGSRGDTQYF. CDR3 bases: TGTGCCAGCAGCCCAGCCGGGAGCAGGGGTGATACGCAGTATTTT.

The chain carries TRBV7-3 and TRBJ2-5; TRBD2 aligns across 14 bases. V lost 5 bases, J lost 5 bases, and 10 bases stayed unmatched. The V gene's germline CDR1 is SGHTA and CDR2 FQGTGA. CDR3 size: 17 residues. For the CDR3, the DNA is TGTGCCAGCAGCATCGGACTAGCGGGAGGTGGAGCTGAGACCCAGTACTTC. Encoded protein: CASSIGLAGGGAETQYF.

The chain is built from TRBV28 and TRBJ2-2; D is uncertain. The germline V and J ends were trimmed by 3 bases and 5 bases, with 10 bases remaining between them. Germline V CDR1 and CDR2: MDHEN, SYDVKM. CDR3 size: 14 residues. DNA for the CDR3: TGTGCCAGCAGTTTCCCCCCCCGTACCGGGGAGCTGTTTTTT. Protein product: CASSFPPRTGELFF.

The chain combines TRBV7-2 with TRBJ2-5; weak D call: TRBD1 (5 bases). V was shortened by 1 base and J by 1 base, with 10 bases between the two germline ends. Germline V gives CDR1 SGHTA, CDR2 FQGNSA. CDR3 length: 15 amino acids. This CDR3 reads CASSLDGALQETQYF. The CDR3 DNA reads as TGTGCCAGCAGCTTAGATGGGGCCCTCCAAGAGACCCAGTACTTC.

The chain recombines TRBV30 with TRBJ2-7, with 9 bases lining up with TRBD1. CDR3 length: 17 amino acids. Per germline, CDR1 GTSNPN and CDR2 SVGIG (reference sequence). V was pared by 2 bases and J by 5 bases, with 16 bases of the junction left unmatched. DNA of the CDR3: TGTGCCTGGAGTCGGGGAGGGACCCGGGACAGGGCCCACGAGCAGTACTTC. Translated: CAWSRGGTRDRAHEQYF.

The chain links TRBV7-2 to TRBJ1-1, with D unclear. The CDR3 loop spans 14 amino acids. Per the germline V gene, CDR1 is SGHTA and CDR2 is FQGNSA. Trimming shortened V by 1 base and J by 10 bases, and 16 bases separated the two germline ends. For the CDR3, the DNA is TGTGCCAGCAGCTTAGTGTTGGTGGGCACCGCAGCTTTCTTT. The encoded protein is CASSLVLVGTAAFF.

In the case of this clone: The same CDR3 can be traced to other DNA sequences in this sample. Here the CDR3 DNA reads TGTGCCAGCAGCTCGACCGGGAGGTATGGCTACACCTTC. This translates into CASSSTGRYGYTF. The V call is TRBV11-2, the J call TRBJ1-2, with no clear D. Trimming removed 4 bases at V and 5 bases at J, with 11 bases between. This CDR3 is 13 amino acids long. Per germline, CDR1 SGHAT and CDR2 FQNNGV.

The gene calls are TRBV9 and TRBJ2-7, with 14 bases aligning to TRBD2. J lost 5 bases, V lost 3 bases, and 7 bases had no gene match. Looked up from germline, CDR1 is SGDLS and CDR2 is YYNGEE. The CDR3 runs to 16 residues. As DNA, the CDR3 is TGTGCCAGCAGCGCGGGACTAGCGGGAGTGTTCAACGAGCAGTACTTC. This translates into CASSAGLAGVFNEQYF.

The chain is built from TRBV29-1 and TRBJ1-2; D not certain. Germline CDR1 reads SQVTM; CDR2 reads ANQGSEA. The CDR3 runs 14 residues. Trimming pared 6 bases from V and 3 bases from J, leaving 17 bases between. Written as DNA, the CDR3 is TGCAGCGTGGGATTCCCGGAGTTGGACTATGGCTACACCTTC. Translated: CSVGFPELDYGYTF.

The rearrangement uses TRBV5-1 and TRBJ1-1; no firm D call. The CDR3 is 14 residues long. The germline CDR1 and CDR2 sequences are SGHRS and YFSETQ. V gave up 2 bases and J gave up 1 base, with 9 bases separating them. The CDR3 DNA follows: TGCGCCAGCAGCTTAACAGCTTCGAACACTGAAGCTTTCTTT. Its translation: CASSLTASNTEAFF.

This clone was detected a few times. The CDR3 bases are TGTGCCAGCAGTGGCCGGTCAGGGTTGGGTCATTTGGATACGCAGTATTTT. It translates to CASSGRSGLGHLDTQYF. V usage is TRBV28 and J usage is TRBJ2-3; a weak D match, TRBD1 (5 bases). With 5 bases removed from V and 6 bases from J, the gap between germline ends came to 24 bases. The CDR3 covers 17 residues. The germline V gene has CDR1 MDHEN and CDR2 SYDVKM. The full variable domain, in which reference TRBV28 and TRBJ2-3 provide the parts outside the CDR3, is DVKVTQSSRYLVKRTGEKVFLECVQDMDHENMFWYRQDPGLGLRLIYFSYDVKMKEKGDIPEGYSVSREKKERFSLILESASTNQTSMYLCASSGRSGLGHLDTQYFGPGTRLTVL.

This clone has only one observation. V is TRBV19 and J is TRBJ1-1; D perhaps matches TRBD1 (6 bases). The CDR3 totals 14 residues. Trimming cost V 5 bases and J 2 bases, with 12 bases left between them. The germline V gene encodes CDR1 LNHDA and CDR2 SQIVND (reference sequence). CDR3 protein: CASSLTGYNTEAFF. The CDR3 DNA reads as TGTGCCAGTAGTCTAACAGGGTACAACACTGAAGCTTTCTTT.

The sample holds one count of this clone. CDR3 sequence (DNA): TGTGCCAGTAGTACGCCGACAGTCACTGAAGCTTTCTTT. Its translation: CASSTPTVTEAFF. V is TRBV19 and J is TRBJ1-1; TRBD1 is a possible D gene (5 bases). Germline CDR1 is LNHDA and CDR2 is SQIVND (reference sequence). The V and J ends lost 4 bases and 4 bases respectively, with 10 bases between them. This CDR3 region has 13 residues.